A selection of T cell receptor beta chains follows, all from one sample in a study of T cells in localized non-small cell lung cancer. Produced via immunoSEQ multiplex PCR; TCRdb's table is partial and in-frame only. The table has approximately 8,000 clones, 87% seen once. This specimen was peripheral blood, taken before any cancer treatment. The source of these receptors is a male donor aged 60 or over with stage III lung adenocarcinoma. Both conserved end residues are part of each CDR3. A D gene is named only where the DNA matches it firmly. Clone size is not always given. Where it is, it says once, few, many or a class for expanded clones.

TRBV10-1	-	-	TRBJ1-1	CASSDLLGAAVEAFF	TGCGCCAGCAGTGATCTCCTAGGGGCAGCCGTTGAAGCTTTCTTT
TRBV4-3	TRBD2	-	TRBJ2-7	CASSQEEGGPYEQYF	TGCGCCAGCAGCCAAGAAGAGGGAGGGCCCTACGAGCAGTACTTC
TRBV5-1	-	-	TRBJ1-6	CASSSTGPPLHF	TGCGCCAGCAGCTCGACAGGTCCTCCCCTCCACTTT
TRBV13	-	-	TRBJ2-7	CASSRQGEGYEQYF	TGTGCCAGCAGCCGTCAGGGAGAGGGCTACGAGCAGTACTTC
TRBV30	-	-	TRBJ1-6	CACIRGGSSYNSPLHF	TGTGCCTGCATCAGGGGCGGTAGCTCCTATAATTCACCCCTCCACTTT
TRBV5-5	TRBD1	-	TRBJ1-5	CASSAEGTGVQPQHF	TGTGCCAGCAGCGCGGAGGGGACAGGGGTTCAGCCCCAGCATTTT
TRBV7-4	TRBD2	-	TRBJ2-1	CASSSMGLAGGQEQFF	TGTGCCAGCAGCTCAATGGGACTAGCGGGAGGGCAGGAGCAGTTCTTC
TRBV2	-	few	TRBJ1-5	CASTVGNQPQHF	TGTGCCAGCACGGTGGGCAATCAGCCCCAGCATTTT
TRBV6-1	TRBD1	-	TRBJ1-5	CASSADRGNQPQHF	TGTGCCAGCAGCGCCGACAGGGGAAATCAGCCCCAGCATTTT
TRBV11-2	-	-	TRBJ2-3	CASRNTEAGTDTQYF	TGTGCCAGCAGAAACACAGAGGCCGGCACAGATACGCAGTATTTT
TRBV10-3	-	-	TRBJ2-7	CAISSSSYEQYF	TGTGCCATCAGCTCAAGCTCCTACGAGCAGTACTTC
TRBV27	TRBD1	-	TRBJ1-2	CASSRRTGGNYGYTF	TGTGCCAGCAGTCGGAGGACAGGGGGAAACTATGGCTACACCTTC
TRBV5-1	TRBD2	-	TRBJ2-7	CASSTGGYEQYF	TGCGCCAGCAGCACGGGGGGCTACGAGCAGTACTTC
TRBV11-1	-	-	TRBJ2-5	CASSLWGPSYQETQYF	TGTGCCAGCAGCTTATGGGGACCGTCGTACCAAGAGACCCAGTACTTC
TRBV6-4	TRBD1	-	TRBJ1-1	CASSVTGTVNTEAFF	TGTGCCAGCAGTGTTACCGGGACAGTGAACACTGAAGCTTTCTTT
TRBV6-5	TRBD1	-	TRBJ2-5	CASTSPGGAQTQYF	TGTGCCAGCACCTCCCCAGGGGGCGCACAGACCCAGTACTTC
TRBV27	-	-	TRBJ1-1	CASSFRTASEAFF	TGTGCCAGCAGTTTCAGGACAGCCTCTGAAGCTTTCTTT
TRBV11-2	-	few	TRBJ2-2	CASSLVPGDTGELFF	TGTGCCAGCAGCTTAGTTCCAGGGGACACCGGGGAGCTGTTTTTT
TRBV5-1	TRBD1	-	TRBJ1-2	CASSPGQGNYGYTF	TGCGCCAGCAGCCCGGGACAGGGGAACTATGGCTACACCTTC
TRBV7-2	TRBD1	-	TRBJ2-1	CASSFLRGQGANNEQFF	TGTGCCAGCAGCTTCCTAAGGGGACAGGGGGCGAACAATGAGCAGTTCTTC
TRBV28	-	-	TRBJ1-5	CASSPLGGQLNQPQHF	TGTGCCAGCAGTCCGTTAGGGGGGCAGCTCAATCAGCCCCAGCATTTT
TRBV10-1	-	-	TRBJ2-3	CASSGGSPTDTQYF	TGCGCCAGCAGTGGTGGATCACCCACAGATACGCAGTATTTT
TRBV5-4	TRBD1	-	TRBJ2-2	CASSFGTGGTGELFF	TGTGCCAGCAGCTTTGGGACAGGGGGCACCGGGGAGCTGTTTTTT
TRBV4-3	TRBD2	-	TRBJ2-7	CASSQGSTSGYYEQYF	TGCGCCAGCAGCCAAGGGAGTACTAGCGGGTACTACGAGCAGTACTTC
TRBV4-3	-	-	TRBJ2-7	CASSPLLASYEQYF	TGCGCCAGCAGCCCCCTTCTAGCGAGCTACGAGCAGTACTTC
TRBV5-1	-	-	TRBJ2-7	CASSAGDRFGEQYF	TGCGCCAGCAGCGCGGGAGACAGGTTCGGGGAGCAGTACTTC
TRBV27	TRBD1	-	TRBJ2-7	CASSLWGTGASEQYF	TGTGCCAGCAGTCTTTGGGGGACAGGGGCTAGCGAGCAGTACTTC
TRBV10-2	TRBD1	-	TRBJ1-6	CARLDRGLVYSPLHF	TGCGCCAGGCTAGACAGGGGGCTTGTTTATTCACCCCTCCACTTT
TRBV21-1	-	-	TRBJ1-2	CASSKEVQASSSYTF	TGTGCCAGCAGCAAAGAGGTCCAGGCTTCCTCGAGCTACACCTTC
TRBV5-5	-	-	TRBJ2-6	CASSSLRGSGANVLTF	TGTGCCAGCAGCTCCTTAAGAGGCTCTGGGGCCAACGTCCTGACTTTC
TRBV5-1	TRBD1	-	TRBJ1-2	CASSLSGTGRGYTF	TGCGCCAGCAGCTTGTCCGGGACAGGGCGCGGCTACACCTTC
TRBV5-1	TRBD2	few	TRBJ2-7	CASSLLAGASYEQYF	TGCGCCAGCAGCTTACTAGCGGGGGCCTCCTACGAGCAGTACTTC
TRBV7-2	TRBD2	few	TRBJ2-2	CASSPLGGTENRRVF	TGTGCCAGCAGCCCGCTGGGGGGGACTGAAAACAGGCGGGTTTTT
TRBV7-3	-	-	TRBJ1-2	CASSPGRQNGYTF	TGTGCCAGCAGCCCGGGGAGACAGAATGGCTACACCTTC
TRBV14	TRBD2	-	TRBJ2-7	CASSTGLAVFSYEQYF	TGTGCCAGCAGCACTGGACTAGCGGTCTTCTCCTACGAGCAGTACTTC
TRBV6-5	TRBD2	-	TRBJ2-1	CASSYKRGGTEQFF	TGTGCCAGCAGTTACAAGCGGGGGGGCACTGAGCAGTTCTTC
TRBV4-1	TRBD1	-	TRBJ2-3	CASSQPSGDRGGGTDTQYF	TGCGCCAGCAGCCAACCCTCGGGGGACAGGGGTGGGGGCACAGATACGCAGTATTTT
TRBV29-1	TRBD2	-	TRBJ2-3	CSGNSGRARTDTQYF	TGCAGCGGAAATAGCGGGAGGGCCCGCACAGATACGCAGTATTTT
TRBV19	TRBD1	-	TRBJ1-2	CASSMGSGGNYGYTF	TGTGCCAGTAGTATGGGGTCAGGGGGTAACTATGGCTACACCTTC
TRBV6-1	-	-	TRBJ1-4	CASSARTGNEKLFF	TGTGCCAGCAGTGCCCGAACAGGGAACGAAAAACTGTTTTTT
TRBV30	-	once	TRBJ2-2	CAWSAGVTGELFF	TGTGCCTGGAGTGCGGGGGTTACCGGGGAGCTGTTTTTT
TRBV4-1	TRBD2	few	TRBJ2-3	CASSQVGLRRGGSTDTQYF	TGCGCCAGCAGCCAAGTCGGTCTCCGGCGGGGGGGAAGCACAGATACGCAGTATTTT
TRBV15	-	-	TRBJ1-2	CATSRDSGGRGHYGYTF	TGTGCCACCAGCAGGGACTCTGGGGGCAGGGGTCACTATGGCTACACCTTC
TRBV28	TRBD2	-	TRBJ2-5	CASSSGRVGTQYF	TGTGCCAGCTCAAGCGGGAGGGTCGGGACCCAGTACTTC
TRBV27	-	-	TRBJ2-2	CASSLGSAPRELFF	TGTGCCAGCAGTTTGGGGTCCGCCCCGCGGGAGCTGTTTTTT
TRBV7-7	TRBD2	-	TRBJ2-1	CASSLYGGRASSSYNEQFF	TGTGCCAGCAGCTTATACGGGGGGAGAGCGTCGAGCTCCTACAATGAGCAGTTCTTC
TRBV6-5	-	-	TRBJ1-2	CASSYSRTATYGYTF	TGTGCCAGCAGTTACTCGAGGACGGCGACTTATGGCTACACCTTC
TRBV19	-	once	TRBJ1-5	CASNQGQRYNQPQHF	TGTGCCAGTAACCAGGGGCAGCGCTACAATCAGCCCCAGCATTTT
TRBV28	-	few	TRBJ2-7	CASGALSSYEQYF	TGTGCCAGCGGGGCACTCAGCTCCTACGAGCAGTACTTC
TRBV13	-	-	TRBJ1-3	CASSLQPQGTIYF	TGTGCCAGCAGCTTACAGCCTCAGGGCACCATATATTTT
TRBV11-1	TRBD2	-	TRBJ2-1	CASSPPGRDNEQFF	TGTGCCAGCAGCCCCCCCGGGAGGGACAATGAGCAGTTCTTC
TRBV5-4	TRBD1	-	TRBJ2-1	CASSRPRQGGYNEQFF	TGTGCCAGCAGCCGGCCCCGACAGGGGGGATACAATGAGCAGTTCTTC
TRBV28	-	-	TRBJ2-7	CASSITDPDYEQYF	TGTGCCAGCAGCATAACGGACCCGGACTACGAGCAGTACTTC
TRBV9	-	-	TRBJ1-5	CASSVGTSNQPQHF	TGTGCCAGCAGCGTAGGCACCAGCAATCAGCCCCAGCATTTT
TRBV11-1	TRBD1	-	TRBJ2-3	CASSPRDRHRTDTQYF	TGTGCCAGCAGCCCCCGGGACAGGCACCGCACAGATACGCAGTATTTT
TRBV7-9	-	-	TRBJ2-1	CASSRTHNEQFF	TGTGCCAGCAGCAGGACCCACAATGAGCAGTTCTTC
TRBV7-9	-	-	TRBJ2-5	CASSLDSQETQYF	TGTGCCAGCAGCCTCGACAGCCAAGAGACCCAGTACTTC
TRBV7-9	TRBD1	-	TRBJ1-3	CASSGAGGTGTNGNTIYF	TGTGCCAGCAGCGGGGCTGGTGGGACAGGGACGAATGGAAACACCATATATTTT
TRBV19	-	-	TRBJ1-1	CASSIWGTEAFF	TGTGCCAGTAGTATCTGGGGCACTGAAGCTTTCTTT
TRBV9	-	-	TRBJ2-3	CASSASGLLTDTQYF	TGTGCCAGCAGCGCCTCGGGACTCCTCACAGATACGCAGTATTTT